A single TCR beta chain is shown here with its context. Antigen specificity is unknown. TCR beta CDR3 regions were amplified from RNA. First-round RT-PCR with HTBI primers amplified the TCR CDR3 region. TCRdb analysed the multiplex PCR reads with MiXCR anew, one entry per CDR3 protein. Of roughly 400,000 distinct CDR3 sequences in the sample, more than 20% were seen once. The PBMCs were sourced from fresh peripheral blood (around 9.3 ml). The data originate from a study of T cells in Graves' hyperthyroidism and ophthalmopathy. Study conclusions and caveats: Blood held most thyroid clonotypes expanded above 0.001 frequency.

The CDR3 sequence is 14 residues long. V was trimmed by 5 bases and J by 9 bases, leaving 14 bases between them. From germline, CDR1 is SNHLY and CDR2 FYNNEI. The specimen was blood. The sequence was collected from a man aged 45-60 years with Graves' hyperthyroidism. The J gene is TRBJ1-6, the V gene TRBV2, with D unclear. CDR3 coding DNA: TGTGCCAGCAGTTACGTCCTAGCTAGTTCACCCCTCCACTTT. Its protein is CASSYVLASSPLHF.